This T cell receptor beta chain was sequenced in a study of neoadjuvant anti-PD-1 for oral cavity cancer. At the level of the study: Most patients had three to four biweekly doses of 3 mg/kg nivolumab before resection. Non-progressing patients received a fourth nivolumab dose near day 43, then surgery on days 50-56. Study-wide results and limits: With three patients per group, TCR findings need larger cohorts.

Sample time point: after neoadjuvant nivolumab, at surgical resection. As to this clone: The antigen remains undetermined.

Clones were sequenced by immunoSEQ multiplex PCR, and TCRdb holds only the in-frame ones, with some missing. The data hold about 42,000 clones, with about three quarters observed a single time. The TCR comes from a person aged 35-79 years with oral cavity squamous cell carcinoma. The sample was PBMCs, taken after nivolumab (anti-PD-1) treatment.

The CDR3 DNA follows: TGTGCCAGCTCACCATACGACACCTCTGGAAACACCATATATTTT. Translated, it gives CASSPYDTSGNTIYF. The V call is TRBV18, the J call TRBJ1-3; unclear D gene. Per germline, CDR1 KGHSH and CDR2 LQKENI. The CDR3 sequence is 15 residues long. Trimming removed 2 bases from V and 0 bases from J, with 8 bases in between.